This is a list of T cell receptor beta chains from one sample in a study of T cell responses to AZD1222 COVID-19 vaccine. Sequencing used immunoSEQ multiplex PCR; TCRdb keeps in-frame clones, though not all of them. In the table there are 150,000 to 200,000 clones, approximately 91% of which are singletons. This specimen consisted of peripheral blood, obtained on day 0 of AZD1222 vaccination. The receptors were gathered from an adult in good health. Each CDR3 is given with its conserved first and last residue. The D gene is left open where the match is weak. For some rows the clone size is stated as once, few or many, or as a class when expanded; others skip it.

clone_size,v_call,cdr3_length,d_call,j_call,cdr3_nt,cdr3_aa
once,TRBV7-2,14,NA,TRBJ1-1,TGTGCCAGCAGCTTAGGCAACACTAACACTGAAGCTTTCTTT,CASSLGNTNTEAFF
NA,TRBV12-3/TRBV12-4,13,NA,TRBJ1-3,TGTGCCAGCAGTCGGGGGTCTGGAAACACCATATATTTT,CASSRGSGNTIYF
NA,TRBV28,19,NA,TRBJ2-2,TGTGCCAGCAGTTTTTATCCAATTGGGGACACCGCGAACACCGGGGAGCTGTTTTTT,CASSFYPIGDTANTGELFF
few,TRBV21-1,12,NA,TRBJ1-1,TGTGCCAGCAGCAACCGAAACACTGAAGCTTTCTTT,CASSNRNTEAFF
once,TRBV5-6,15,NA,TRBJ2-3,TGTGCCAGCAGCTTGTTACTACTTAGCACAGATACGCAGTATTTT,CASSLLLLSTDTQYF
NA,TRBV28,12,NA,TRBJ1-1,TGTGCCAGCAGCCCGGGTAACACTGAAGCTTTCTTT,CASSPGNTEAFF
NA,TRBV5-1,16,TRBD1,TRBJ2-7,TGCGCCAGCAGCCCCCAGGGACAGGGAGTTGCCTACGAGCAGTACTTC,CASSPQGQGVAYEQYF
NA,TRBV14,13,NA,TRBJ2-7,TGTGCCAGCAGCCAAGATGAGCGCCTTGGGCAGTACTTC,CASSQDERLGQYF
once,TRBV25-1,17,NA,TRBJ1-1,TGTGCCAGCAGTGAATGGGTGACAGAGAACATGAACACTGAAGCTTTCTTT,CASSEWVTENMNTEAFF
NA,TRBV5-1,14,NA,TRBJ2-7,TGCGCCAGCAGCTTGTTCTCGGGAATAGGCGAGCAGTACTTC,CASSLFSGIGEQYF
NA,TRBV12-5,13,NA,TRBJ1-1,TGTGCTAGTGGTGCGGGCATGAACACTGAAGCTTTCTTT,CASGAGMNTEAFF
NA,TRBV5-1,13,NA,TRBJ2-3,TGCGCCAGCAGCTCGGCCGGCACAGATACGCAGTATTTT,CASSSAGTDTQYF
NA,TRBV7-9,12,NA,TRBJ2-7,TGTGCCAGCAGCCGGATTATCTACGAGCAGTACTTC,CASSRIIYEQYF
NA,TRBV5-1,15,NA,TRBJ2-7,TGCGCCAGCAGCTTGGACGGACTTAGGTCCTACGAGCAGTACTTC,CASSLDGLRSYEQYF
once,TRBV7-9,13,NA,TRBJ1-1,TGTGCCAGCAGCTTAGGACAGACAGTCGACGCTTTCTTT,CASSLGQTVDAFF
NA,TRBV4-2,12,NA,TRBJ1-6,TGTGCCAGCGGGCGGGGGGATTCACCCCTCCACTTT,CASGRGDSPLHF
once,TRBV14,13,NA,TRBJ2-7,TGTGCCAGCAGCCAGACTAGTGGGAGCGAGCAGTACTTC,CASSQTSGSEQYF
NA,TRBV6-6,16,TRBD2,TRBJ2-1,TGTGCCAGCAGGGCCTCGGAAGCGGGGGGCTACAATGAGCAGTTCTTC,CASRASEAGGYNEQFF
NA,TRBV27,16,TRBD1,TRBJ1-3,TGTGCCAGCAGTCCCAGGGGACAGGCCTCTGGAAACACCATATATTTT,CASSPRGQASGNTIYF
NA,TRBV11-2,15,NA,TRBJ2-7,TGTGCCAGCAGCGACGCCCCCGACCCATACTACGAGCAGTACTTC,CASSDAPDPYYEQYF
NA,TRBV7-8,15,NA,TRBJ2-5,TGTGCCAGCAGCTCGTCCCGGGGGCATCAAGAGACCCAGTACTTC,CASSSSRGHQETQYF
NA,TRBV7-8,15,TRBD1,TRBJ1-5,TGTGCCAGCAGCTTGGCCGGGACAGGTTATCAGCCCCAGCATTTT,CASSLAGTGYQPQHF